This T cell receptor beta chain was documented in a study of cytomegalovirus exposure and HLA in healthy donors. Sequencing was performed with immunoSEQ multiplex PCR; in TCRdb, only in-frame clones are kept and a portion is missing. Of about 98,000 clones in the sample, around 88% were seen once. Germline CDR1 SEHNR, CDR2 FQNEAQ (reference sequence). This CDR3 has 15 amino acids. V was pared by 4 bases and J by 4 bases, with 9 bases of the junction left unmatched. This TCR was recovered from a woman aged 25 to 39 in good health and CMV-seronegative. The chain combines TRBV7-9 with TRBJ1-2; 7 nucleotides line up with TRBD1. The material sequenced was PBMCs. In nucleotides, the CDR3 is TGTGCCAGCAGCTCAATACAGGGGACGGGCTATGGCTACACCTTC. This translates into CASSSIQGTGYGYTF.